This T cell receptor (beta chain) is from a study of blood T cell repertoires in COVID-19. At the level of the study: Acute and convalescent COVID-19 samples came from the United States, Italy and Spain.

In the authors' workflow: Estimation of nucleated cell counts relied on the amplification of reference gene primers. TCRdb keeps only in-frame clones here, not all; method: immunoSEQ multiplex PCR. V, J and clone size are taken as reported in that table, and D and trimming were inferred from the DNA itself. The sample holds about 150,000 clones; around 90% are singletons and the top ten take less than 6.5%. This CDR3 has 15 residues. V gave up 6 bases and J gave up 3 bases, with 17 bases separating them. CDR1 MNHEY and CDR2 SMNVEV come from the germline V gene (reference sequence). Specimen: peripheral blood. V gene TRBV27 combines with J gene TRBJ1-1; D remains ambiguous. The sequence was obtained from a human donor in a cohort sampled during active COVID-19. For the CDR3, the DNA is TGTGCCAGCAGCTATCTGGGTCCGCGGGACACTGAAGCTTTCTTT. As protein: CASSYLGPRDTEAFF.